The 3 T cell receptor beta chains presented below share a single source sample, sequenced in a study of early T cells in non-severe SARS-CoV-2 infection. TCRdb re-called the 5' RACE reads with MiXCR, one entry per CDR3 protein. This sample has tens of thousands of distinct CDR3 sequences, with around 5% found just once. The sequenced sample was whole blood. The source is an adult who was a healthcare worker with PCR-confirmed SARS-CoV-2 infection or an uninfected control (not recorded which).

This clonotype was observed a few times. This chain uses TRBV27 with TRBJ1-1; 7 bases are a match to TRBD1. Germline CDR1 reads MNHEY; CDR2 reads SMNVEV (reference sequence). After removal of 2 bases from V and 4 bases from J, the junction contained 4 bases not matched to a gene. CDR3 length equals 14 residues. CDR3 bases: TGTGCCAGCAGTTTAGCAGGGGGTACCACTGAAGCTTTCTTT. This gives the protein CASSLAGGTTEAFF.

The chain carries TRBV7-2 and TRBJ2-1; D is perhaps TRBD1 (5 bases). Germline CDR1 and CDR2: SGHTA and FQGNSA. The CDR3 loop spans 16 amino acids. V was shortened by 3 bases and J by 0 bases, with 12 bases between the two germline ends. CDR3 sequence (DNA): TGTGCCAGCAGCTTTCGACAGCCTAGCTCCTACAATGAGCAGTTCTTC. Translation: CASSFRQPSSYNEQFF.

This clonotype was seen a few times. The V and J genes are TRBV19 and TRBJ2-2; TRBD1 aligns across 8 bases. V lost 10 bases to trimming and J lost 5 bases; unmatched junction nucleotides: 9. CDR3 length: 14 residues. CDR1 and CDR2 (germline): LNHDA, SQIVND (reference sequence). The DNA of the CDR3 is TGTGCCACCCCCGGACAGGGCGGAACCGGGGAGCTGTTTTTT. Translating it yields CATPGQGGTGELFF.